The 20 T cell receptor beta chains below come from one sample, sequenced in a study of T cells in Graves' hyperthyroidism and ophthalmopathy. TCR beta CDR3 regions were amplified from RNA. HTBI primers were used for first-round RT-PCR of the TCR CDR3. TCRdb re-derived calls from the multiplex PCR reads in MiXCR, one entry per CDR3 protein. Of hundreds of thousands of distinct CDR3 sequences in the sample, around 39% are singletons; the top ten hold over 8%. Sample: blood. Receptors were obtained from a man between 18 and 29 years old with Graves' hyperthyroidism.

The chain couples TRBV7-2 to TRBJ2-5; 15 bases are a match to TRBD2. V dropped 5 bases and J dropped 3; count of bases not matched to a gene: 4. This CDR3 comprises 16 residues. Looked up from germline, CDR1 is SGHTA and CDR2 is FQGNSA. This CDR3 reads CASSRWTSGGEETQYF. CDR3 in DNA: TGTGCCAGCAGCAGATGGACTAGCGGGGGGGAAGAGACCCAGTACTTC.

V is TRBV2 and J is TRBJ1-1; the D is unclear. The CDR3 is 10 amino acids. CDR1 SNHLY and CDR2 FYNNEI come from the germline V gene. Trimming pared 3 bases from V and 10 bases from J, leaving 6 bases between. CDR3: CASSDTAAFF. The CDR3 DNA follows: TGTGCCAGCAGTGACACGGCAGCTTTCTTT.

This clonotype turned up a few times. The genes are TRBV9 and TRBJ2-5; 12 bases line up with TRBD2. The CDR3 is 15 amino acids. The ends lost 4 bases at V and 3 bases at J; junction bases unmatched: 4. Germline loops: CDR1 SGDLS, CDR2 YYNGEE. CDR3 in amino acids: CASSYRLAGEETQYF. Written as DNA, the CDR3 is TGTGCCAGCAGCTACAGACTAGCGGGAGAAGAGACCCAGTACTTC.

This clonotype was picked up a small number of times. V gene TRBV12-3 or TRBV12-4 combines with J gene TRBJ1-5; D not certain. The CDR3 extends over 14 amino acids. V lost 6 bases to trimming and J lost 2 bases, with 11 bases between them. The DNA of the CDR3 is TGTGCCAGCAGCCCGAACGGGGGCAATCAGCCCCAGCATTTT. It encodes CASSPNGGNQPQHF.

This clonotype turned up a few times. The chain links TRBV4-1 to TRBJ1-1; D might be TRBD1 (5 bases). The CDR3 has 15 amino acids. Germline-derived CDR1 and CDR2 are MGHRA and YSYEKL. Trimming left V 4 bases short and J 1 base short, with 13 bases between. The CDR3 sequence: CASSPSNTGNTEAFF. The CDR3 nucleotides read TGCGCCAGCAGCCCAAGCAATACAGGGAACACTGAAGCTTTCTTT.

V usage is TRBV12-3 or TRBV12-4 and J usage is TRBJ2-2; 8 nucleotides align to TRBD2. After removal of 7 bases from V and 13 bases from J, the junction contained 2 bases not matched to a gene. There are 10 residues in the CDR3. The CDR3 is CASIREGLFF. CDR3 DNA: TGTGCCAGCATCCGGGAGGGGCTGTTTTTT.

The V and J genes are TRBV29-1 and TRBJ2-7; D call uncertain. This CDR3 spans 12 amino acids. V gave up 1 base and J gave up 6 bases, with 10 bases separating them. Germline V lookup: CDR1 SQVTM, CDR2 ANQGSEA. The CDR3 DNA follows: TGCAGCGTTGAAGTGGTGGGTTCCGAGCAGTACTTC. As protein: CSVEVVGSEQYF.

This clonotype was seen a few times. V gene TRBV20-1 combines with J gene TRBJ1-1; D is undetermined. The CDR3 is 14 amino acids. Looked up from germline, CDR1 is DFQATT and CDR2 is SNEGSKA (reference sequence). Trimming took off 3 bases at V and 2 bases at J, with 13 bases between the two ends. As DNA, the CDR3 is TGCAGTGCTAGGTCGTCGGCGGTAAACACTGAAGCTTTCTTT. Translating it yields CSARSSAVNTEAFF.

This clonotype has a handful of counts. The V and J genes are TRBV13 and TRBJ2-5, with TRBD1 as a possible D gene (7 bases). CDR3 size: 14 residues. V lost 6 bases, J lost 1 base, and 12 bases lay in between. From germline, CDR1 is PRHDT and CDR2 FYEKMQ (reference sequence). The CDR3: CASRRRGPQETQYF. CDR3 in DNA: TGTGCCAGCAGAAGGAGGGGGCCCCAAGAGACCCAGTACTTC.

The chain couples TRBV2 to TRBJ2-2, with a possible D match to TRBD1 (6 bases). Trimming left V 4 bases short and J 4 bases short, with 13 bases between. CDR1 and CDR2 (germline): SNHLY, FYNNEI. This CDR3 comprises 15 residues. CDR3 loop: CASSAQGYSTGELFF. The CDR3 nucleotides read TGTGCCAGCAGTGCACAGGGATACAGCACCGGGGAGCTGTTTTTT.

J is TRBJ2-5 and V is TRBV7-2; possibly TRBD1 for D (5 bases). The germline V gene has CDR1 SGHTA and CDR2 FQGNSA. The CDR3 contains 12 residues. Between the trimmed V and J ends, which lost 8 bases and 2 bases, there was a span of 9 bases. The chain's CDR3 is CASLGHQETQYF. The CDR3 DNA follows: TGTGCCAGCTTGGGGCATCAAGAGACCCAGTACTTC.

This clonotype was counted a few times. The chain recombines TRBV9 with TRBJ2-7; no clear D gene. The V end lost 1 base, the J end lost 5 bases, and 10 bases lay between the germline ends. Germline V CDR1 and CDR2: SGDLS, YYNGEE. The CDR3 runs 13 residues. The CDR3 is CASSVLDLDEQYF. CDR3 DNA: TGTGCCAGCAGCGTACTTGACCTTGACGAGCAGTACTTC.

As regards this clonotype: Possible read error: a much larger clone is one base away. The chain's CDR3 is CASSVGPSGRRANVLTF. In DNA, the CDR3 is TGTGCCAGTAGTGTAGGGCCTAGCGGGAGGAGGGCCAACGTCCTGACTTTC. This chain connects TRBV19 to TRBJ2-6, with 11 bases lining up with TRBD2. The germline V gene has CDR1 LNHDA and CDR2 SQIVND (reference sequence). The V and J ends lost 5 bases and 5 bases, in that order; junction bases with no gene match: 8. This CDR3 has 17 amino acids.

The chain carries TRBV29-1 and TRBJ1-2; D ambiguous. Trimming took 8 bases from V and 0 from J, leaving 7 bases between them. The V gene's germline CDR1 is SQVTM and CDR2 ANQGSEA. The CDR3 consists of 11 residues. The CDR3 protein is CSSSANYGYTF. CDR3 coding DNA: TGCAGCTCCTCAGCTAACTATGGCTACACCTTC.

The chain employs TRBV6-5 and TRBJ1-6, with 7 bases aligning to TRBD1. Germline V CDR1 and CDR2: MNHEY, SVGAGI. Unmatched junction bases numbered 3, after V lost 2 bases and J lost 8 bases. The CDR3 totals 14 residues. The CDR3: CASSYVQGYSPLHF. DNA for the CDR3: TGTGCCAGCAGTTACGTACAGGGGTATTCACCCCTCCACTTT.

This chain connects TRBV29-1 to TRBJ1-1, with 8 bases aligning to TRBD1. Germline CDR1 reads SQVTM; CDR2 reads ANQGSEA. CDR3 length: 13 amino acids. V trimming: 8 bases; J trimming: 1 base; junction bases outside the gene matches: 6. The CDR3 DNA sequence: TGCAGCCAAGACGGGACAGGGAACACTGAAGCTTTCTTT. Translating it yields CSQDGTGNTEAFF. Complete variable domain (other parts from reference TRBV29-1 and TRBJ1-1): SAVISQKPSRDICQRGTSLTIQCQVDSQVTMMFWYRQQPGQSLTLIATANQGSEATYESGFVIDKFPISRPNLTFSTLTVSNMSPEDSSIYLCSQDGTGNTEAFFGQGTRLTVV.

This chain links TRBV7-3 with TRBJ1-2; 7 bases align to TRBD1. V lost 3 bases to trimming and J lost 4 bases; unmatched junction nucleotides: 8. The CDR3 length is 15 residues. The germline CDR1 and CDR2 sequences are SGHTA and FQGTGA. CDR3 coding DNA: TGTGCCAGCAGCTTTGAGACCCAGGGGGTCTATGGCTACACCTTC. Protein product: CASSFETQGVYGYTF.

This clonotype was observed once. J is TRBJ2-7 and V is TRBV29-1; TRBD2 aligns across 8 bases. The ends lost 7 bases at V and 3 bases at J; junction bases unmatched: 11. Germline lookup yields CDR1 SQVTM and CDR2 ANQGSEA. This CDR3 is 14 amino acids long. The CDR3, as DNA: TGCAGCGCTTCTAGGGGGGCGGGAGGCTACGAGCAGTACTTC. It yields the protein CSASRGAGGYEQYF.

At least ten counts were recorded for this clonotype. This rearrangement joins TRBV20-1 to TRBJ1-5; 7 bases align to TRBD1. Trimming cost V 3 bases and J 3 bases; bases outside gene matches: 8. Germline V gene lookup returns CDR1 DFQATT and CDR2 SNEGSKA (reference sequence). The CDR3 is 15 amino acids. In nucleotides, the CDR3 is TGCAGTGCTAGTTTTGACAGGGACCACAATCAGCCCCAGCATTTT. Protein: CSASFDRDHNQPQHF.

Remarks on this clonotype: One end of the junction is discordant with germline, which a read error may explain. The CDR3 region is CASSWDRQGSYNSPLHF. In nucleotides, the CDR3 is TGTGCCAGCAGTTGGGACAGGCAAGGCTCCTATAACTCACCCCTCCACTTT. This chain joins TRBV7-6 and TRBJ1-6; 8 nucleotides match TRBD1. The CDR3 totals 17 residues. Germline CDR1 reads SGHVS; CDR2 reads FNYEAQ.